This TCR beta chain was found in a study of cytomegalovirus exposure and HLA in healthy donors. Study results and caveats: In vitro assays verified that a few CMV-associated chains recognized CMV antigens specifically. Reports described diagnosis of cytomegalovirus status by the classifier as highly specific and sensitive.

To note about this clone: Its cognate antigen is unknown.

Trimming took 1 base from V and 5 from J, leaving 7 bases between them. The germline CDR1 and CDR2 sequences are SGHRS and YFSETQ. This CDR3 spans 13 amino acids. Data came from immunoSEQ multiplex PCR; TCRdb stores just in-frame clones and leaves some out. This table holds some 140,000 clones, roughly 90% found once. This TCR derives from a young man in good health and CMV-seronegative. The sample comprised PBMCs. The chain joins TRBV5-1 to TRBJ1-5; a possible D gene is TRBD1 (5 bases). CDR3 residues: CASSLMTDQPQHF. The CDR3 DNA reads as TGCGCCAGCAGCTTGATGACAGATCAGCCCCAGCATTTT. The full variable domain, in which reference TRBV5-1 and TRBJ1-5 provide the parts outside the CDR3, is KAGVTQTPRYLIKTRGQQVTLSCSPISGHRSVSWYQQTPGQGLQFLFEYFSETQRNKGNFPGRFSGRQFSNSRSEMNVSTLELGDSALYLCASSLMTDQPQHFGDGTRLSIL.